One sample yielded the 3 T cell receptor beta chains listed below, sequenced in a study of cytomegalovirus exposure and HLA in healthy donors. PCR amplification relied on 60 Vbeta primers (plus 13 Jbeta primers). Repertoires were generated with immunoSEQ multiplex PCR, while TCRdb's copy carries only in-frame clones and drops some. The sample contains 150,000 to 200,000 clones, over 75% of which appear only once. Sample: PBMCs. Every receptor here comes from a man in his late teens or twenties in good health and CMV-seronegative.

The chain links TRBV19 to TRBJ1-5; the D is unclear. CDR1 and CDR2 from the germline V gene are LNHDA and SQIVND (reference sequence). The V gene lost 7 bases and the J gene lost 6 bases, with 19 bases spanning the gap. This CDR3 contains 15 residues. The DNA for the CDR3 is TGTGCCAGTAACAACGGCCTCGTAGGGAGTCAGCCCCAGCATTTT. As protein: CASNNGLVGSQPQHF.

This clone has just one count. The rearrangement links TRBV4-1 to TRBJ2-7, with TRBD1 matching over 7 bases. The CDR3 runs 15 residues. The junction had 4 bases not matched to a gene; V was cut back by 0 bases and J by 2 bases. Germline CDR1 reads MGHRA; CDR2 reads YSYEKL. The CDR3 DNA reads as TGCGCCAGCAGCCAAGATCGACAGGGACCCTACGAGCAGTACTTC. It is translated as CASSQDRQGPYEQYF.

V and J are TRBV7-9 and TRBJ1-2, with 9 bases matching TRBD1. The CDR3 length is 14 residues. The ends lost 3 bases at V and 8 bases at J; junction bases unmatched: 7. Germline V gene sequence: CDR1 SEHNR, CDR2 FQNEAQ (reference sequence). The CDR3 sequence is CASSLADRGYGYTF. As DNA, the CDR3 is TGTGCCAGCAGCTTGGCGGACAGGGGATACGGCTACACCTTC.